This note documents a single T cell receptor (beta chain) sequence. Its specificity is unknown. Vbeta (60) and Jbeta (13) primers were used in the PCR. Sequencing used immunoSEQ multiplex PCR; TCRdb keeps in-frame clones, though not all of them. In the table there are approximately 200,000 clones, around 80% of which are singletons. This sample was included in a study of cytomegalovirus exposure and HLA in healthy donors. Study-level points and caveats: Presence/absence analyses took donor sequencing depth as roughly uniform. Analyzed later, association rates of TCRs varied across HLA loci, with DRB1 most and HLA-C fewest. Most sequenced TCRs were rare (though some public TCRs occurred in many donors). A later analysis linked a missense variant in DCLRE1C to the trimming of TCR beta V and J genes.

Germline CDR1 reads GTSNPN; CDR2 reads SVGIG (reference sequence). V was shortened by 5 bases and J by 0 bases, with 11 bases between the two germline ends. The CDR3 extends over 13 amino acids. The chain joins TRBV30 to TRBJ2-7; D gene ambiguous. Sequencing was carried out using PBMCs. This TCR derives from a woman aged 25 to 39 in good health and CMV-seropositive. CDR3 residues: CAWSSTGSYEQYF. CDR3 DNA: TGTGCCTGGTCTAGTACTGGCTCCTACGAGCAGTACTTC. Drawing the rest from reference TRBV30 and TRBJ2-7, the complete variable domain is SQTIHQWPATLVQPVGSPLSLECTVEGTSNPNLYWYRQAAGRGLQLLFYSVGIGQISSEVPQNLSASRPQDRQFILSSKKLLLSDSGFYLCAWSSTGSYEQYFGPGTRLTVT.